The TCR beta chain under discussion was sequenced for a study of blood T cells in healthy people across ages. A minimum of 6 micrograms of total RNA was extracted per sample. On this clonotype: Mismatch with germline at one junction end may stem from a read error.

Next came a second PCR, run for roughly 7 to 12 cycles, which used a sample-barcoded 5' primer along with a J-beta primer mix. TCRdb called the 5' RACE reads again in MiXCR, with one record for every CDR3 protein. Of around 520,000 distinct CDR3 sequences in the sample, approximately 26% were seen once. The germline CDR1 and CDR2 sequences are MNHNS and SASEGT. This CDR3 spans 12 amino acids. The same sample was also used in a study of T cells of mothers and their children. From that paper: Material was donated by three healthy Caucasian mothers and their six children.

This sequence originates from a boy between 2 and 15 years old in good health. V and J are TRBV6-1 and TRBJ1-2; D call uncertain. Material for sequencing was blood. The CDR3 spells CASSRMDYGFTF. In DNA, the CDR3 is TGTGCCAGCAGTCGAATGGACTATGGCTTCACCTTC.